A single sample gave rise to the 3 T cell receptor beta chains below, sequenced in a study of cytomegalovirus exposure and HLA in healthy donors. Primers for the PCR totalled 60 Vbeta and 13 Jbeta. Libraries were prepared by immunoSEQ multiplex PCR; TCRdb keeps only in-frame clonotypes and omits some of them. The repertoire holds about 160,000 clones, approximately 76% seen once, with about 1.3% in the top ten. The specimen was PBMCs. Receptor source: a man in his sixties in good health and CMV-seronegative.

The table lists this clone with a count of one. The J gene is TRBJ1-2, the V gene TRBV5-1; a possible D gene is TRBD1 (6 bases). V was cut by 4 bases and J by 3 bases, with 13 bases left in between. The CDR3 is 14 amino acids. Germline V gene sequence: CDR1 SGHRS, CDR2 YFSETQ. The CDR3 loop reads CASSIRQADYGYTF. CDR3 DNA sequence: TGCGCCAGCAGCATTAGACAGGCTGACTATGGCTACACCTTC.

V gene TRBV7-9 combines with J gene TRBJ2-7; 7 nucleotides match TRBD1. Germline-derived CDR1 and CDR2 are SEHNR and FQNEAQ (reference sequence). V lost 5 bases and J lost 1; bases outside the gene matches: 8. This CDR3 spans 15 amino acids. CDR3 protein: CASSDTRQGSYEQYF. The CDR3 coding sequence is TGTGCCAGCAGCGACACCCGACAGGGATCCTACGAGCAGTACTTC.

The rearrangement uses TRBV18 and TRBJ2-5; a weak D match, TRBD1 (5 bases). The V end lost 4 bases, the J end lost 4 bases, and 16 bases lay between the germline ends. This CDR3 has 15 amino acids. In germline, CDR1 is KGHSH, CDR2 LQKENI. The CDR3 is CASSQGSGHGETQYF. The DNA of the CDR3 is TGTGCCAGCTCACAAGGGTCAGGACACGGAGAGACCCAGTACTTC. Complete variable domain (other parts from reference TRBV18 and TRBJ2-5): NAGVMQNPRHLVRRRGQEARLRCSPMKGHSHVYWYRQLPEEGLKFMVYLQKENIIDESGMPKERFSAEFPKEGPSILRIQQVVRGDSAAYFCASSQGSGHGETQYFGPGTRLLVL.